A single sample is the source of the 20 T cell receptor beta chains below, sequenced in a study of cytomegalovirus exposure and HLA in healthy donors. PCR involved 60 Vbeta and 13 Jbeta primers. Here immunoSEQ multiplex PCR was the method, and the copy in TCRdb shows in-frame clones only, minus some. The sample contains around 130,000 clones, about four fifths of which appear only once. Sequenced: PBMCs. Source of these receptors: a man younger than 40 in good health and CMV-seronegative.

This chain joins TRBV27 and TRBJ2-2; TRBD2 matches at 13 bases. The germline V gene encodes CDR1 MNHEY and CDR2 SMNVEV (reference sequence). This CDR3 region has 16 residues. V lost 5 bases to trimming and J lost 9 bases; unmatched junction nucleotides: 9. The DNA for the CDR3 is TGTGCCAGCAGTCCCCTGACTAGCGGGAGGCCCAGGGAGCTGTTTTTT. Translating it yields CASSPLTSGRPRELFF.

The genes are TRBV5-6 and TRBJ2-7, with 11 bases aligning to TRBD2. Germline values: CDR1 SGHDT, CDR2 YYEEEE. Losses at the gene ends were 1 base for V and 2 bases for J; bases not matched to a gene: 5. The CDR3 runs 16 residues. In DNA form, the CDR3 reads TGTGCCAGCAGCTTGCCTAGCGGGGGGCCTGCCTACGAGCAGTACTTC. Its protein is CASSLPSGGPAYEQYF.

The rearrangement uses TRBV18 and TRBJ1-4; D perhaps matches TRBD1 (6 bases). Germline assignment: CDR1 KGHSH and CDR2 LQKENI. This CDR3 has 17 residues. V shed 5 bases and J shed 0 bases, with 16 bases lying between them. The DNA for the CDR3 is TGTGCCAGCTCAGCCGGGACATTCACCGCAACTAATGAAAAACTGTTTTTT. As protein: CASSAGTFTATNEKLFF.

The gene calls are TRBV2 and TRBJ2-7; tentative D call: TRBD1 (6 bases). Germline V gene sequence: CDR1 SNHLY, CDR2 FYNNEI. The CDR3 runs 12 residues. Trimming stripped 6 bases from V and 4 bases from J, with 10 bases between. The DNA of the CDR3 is TGTGCCAGCAGCCCCGACAGGTACGAGCAGTACTTC. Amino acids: CASSPDRYEQYF. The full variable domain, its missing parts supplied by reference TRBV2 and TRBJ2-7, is EPEVTQTPSHQVTQMGQEVILRCVPISNHLYFYWYRQILGQKVEFLVSFYNNEISEKSEIFDDQFSVERPDGSNFTLKIRSTKLEDSAMYFCASSPDRYEQYFGPGTRLTVT.

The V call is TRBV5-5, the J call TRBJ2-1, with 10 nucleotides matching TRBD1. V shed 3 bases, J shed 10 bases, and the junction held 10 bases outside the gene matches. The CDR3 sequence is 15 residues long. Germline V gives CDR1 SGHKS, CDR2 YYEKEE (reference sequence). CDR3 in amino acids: CASSSRDRGDLEQFF. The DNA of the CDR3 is TGTGCCAGCAGCTCCCGGGACAGGGGTGACCTCGAGCAGTTCTTC.

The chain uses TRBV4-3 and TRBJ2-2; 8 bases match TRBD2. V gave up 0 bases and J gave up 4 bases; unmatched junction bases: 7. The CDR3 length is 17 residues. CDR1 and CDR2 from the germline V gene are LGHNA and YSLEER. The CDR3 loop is CASSQDRGGQITGELFF. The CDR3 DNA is TGCGCCAGCAGCCAAGATCGGGGGGGCCAAATCACCGGGGAGCTGTTTTTT.

This chain's CDR3 is CASSPRDSSYEQYF. Here the CDR3 DNA reads TGTGCCAGCAGCCCTCGGGACTCCTCCTACGAGCAGTACTTC. The J gene is TRBJ2-7, the V gene TRBV7-6; TRBD2 is a possible D gene (6 bases). Germline-derived CDR1 and CDR2 are SGHVS and FNYEAQ. V lost 5 bases and J 0 bases, leaving 11 bases between the germline ends. The CDR3 spans 14 residues.

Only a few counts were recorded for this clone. The CDR3 nucleotides read TGTGCCAGCAGTTCTTACAATGAGCAGTTCTTC. Its protein is CASSSYNEQFF. The V call is TRBV25-1, the J call TRBJ2-1; D not certain. Per germline, CDR1 MGHDK and CDR2 SYGVNS. The CDR3 spans 11 residues. With 5 bases removed from V and 4 bases from J, the gap between germline ends came to 3 bases.

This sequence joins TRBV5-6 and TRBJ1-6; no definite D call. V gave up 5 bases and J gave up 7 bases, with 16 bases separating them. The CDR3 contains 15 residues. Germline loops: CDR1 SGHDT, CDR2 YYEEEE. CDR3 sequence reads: CASRLGGGSNSPLHF. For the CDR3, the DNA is TGTGCCAGCAGACTCGGAGGCGGGAGCAATTCACCCCTCCACTTT.

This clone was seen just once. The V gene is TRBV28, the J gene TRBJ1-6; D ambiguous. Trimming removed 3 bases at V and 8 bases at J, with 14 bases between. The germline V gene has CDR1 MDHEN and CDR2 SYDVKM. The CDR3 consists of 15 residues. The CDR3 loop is CASSFEGRVHSPLHF. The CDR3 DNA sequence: TGTGCCAGCAGTTTTGAGGGTCGGGTGCATTCACCCCTCCACTTT.

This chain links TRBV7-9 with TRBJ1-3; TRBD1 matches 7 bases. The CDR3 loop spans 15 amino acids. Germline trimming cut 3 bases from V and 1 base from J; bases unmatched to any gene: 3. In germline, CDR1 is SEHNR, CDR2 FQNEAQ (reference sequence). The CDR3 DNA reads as TGTGCCAGCAGCTTCACAGGGGCATCTGGAAACACCATATATTTT. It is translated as CASSFTGASGNTIYF.

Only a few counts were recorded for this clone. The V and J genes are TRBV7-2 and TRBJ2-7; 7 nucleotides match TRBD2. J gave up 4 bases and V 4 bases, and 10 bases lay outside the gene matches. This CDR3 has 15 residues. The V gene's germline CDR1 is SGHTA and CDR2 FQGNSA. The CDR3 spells CASSSAGTNFYEQYF. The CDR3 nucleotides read TGTGCCAGCAGCTCCGCCGGGACTAACTTTTACGAGCAGTACTTC.

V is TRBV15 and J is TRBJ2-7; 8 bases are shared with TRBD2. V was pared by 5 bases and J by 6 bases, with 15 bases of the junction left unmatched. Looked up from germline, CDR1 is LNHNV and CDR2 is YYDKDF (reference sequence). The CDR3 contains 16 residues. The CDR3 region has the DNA TGTGCCACCAGCTCCACGGTACTAGCGGAGGGGTTCGAGCAGTACTTC. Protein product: CATSSTVLAEGFEQYF.

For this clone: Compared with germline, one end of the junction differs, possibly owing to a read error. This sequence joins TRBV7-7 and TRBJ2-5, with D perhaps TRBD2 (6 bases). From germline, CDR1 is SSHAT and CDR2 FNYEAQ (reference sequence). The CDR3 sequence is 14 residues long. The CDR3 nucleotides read TGTGCTAGCAGCTTAGGGCCGGGGAGGGAGACCCAGTACTTC. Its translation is CASSLGPGRETQYF.

The CDR3 nucleotides are TGTGCCAGCAGCAGTCGGACTAAGTACCAAGAGACCCAGTACTTC. It yields the protein CASSSRTKYQETQYF. V gene TRBV7-9 combines with J gene TRBJ2-5; D may be TRBD2 (6 bases). CDR1 and CDR2 from the germline V gene are SEHNR and FQNEAQ (reference sequence). V lost 5 bases and J 0 bases, leaving 13 bases between the germline ends. The CDR3 extends over 15 amino acids. The full variable domain, in which reference TRBV7-9 and TRBJ2-5 provide the parts outside the CDR3, is DTGVSQNPRHKITKRGQNVTFRCDPISEHNRLYWYRQTLGQGPEFLTYFQNEAQLEKSRLLSDRFSAERPKGSFSTLEIQRTEQGDSAMYLCASSSRTKYQETQYFGPGTRLLVL.

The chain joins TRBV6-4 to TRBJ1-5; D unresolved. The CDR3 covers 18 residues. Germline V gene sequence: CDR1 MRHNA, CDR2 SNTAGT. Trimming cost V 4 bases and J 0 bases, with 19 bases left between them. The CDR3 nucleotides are TGTGCCAGCAGTGCAGACAACAATTTTCGCCATAGCAATCAGCCCCAGCATTTT. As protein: CASSADNNFRHSNQPQHF.

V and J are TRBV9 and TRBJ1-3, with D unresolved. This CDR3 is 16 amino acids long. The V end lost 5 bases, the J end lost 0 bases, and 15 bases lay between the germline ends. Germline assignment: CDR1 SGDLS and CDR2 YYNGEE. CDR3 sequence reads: CASSPREGYSGNTIYF. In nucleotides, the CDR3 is TGTGCCAGCAGTCCGAGGGAGGGCTACTCTGGAAACACCATATATTTT. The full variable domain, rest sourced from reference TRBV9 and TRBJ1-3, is DSGVTQTPKHLITATGQRVTLRCSPRSGDLSVYWYQQSLDQGLQFLIQYYNGEERAKGNILERFSAQQFPDLHSELNLSSLELGDSALYFCASSPREGYSGNTIYFGEGSWLTVV.

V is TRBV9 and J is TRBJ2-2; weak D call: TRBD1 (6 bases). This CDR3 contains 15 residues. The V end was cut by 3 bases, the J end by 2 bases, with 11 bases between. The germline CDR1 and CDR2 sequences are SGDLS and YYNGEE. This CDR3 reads CASSATGINTGELFF. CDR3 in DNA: TGTGCCAGCAGCGCGACAGGAATTAACACCGGGGAGCTGTTTTTT.

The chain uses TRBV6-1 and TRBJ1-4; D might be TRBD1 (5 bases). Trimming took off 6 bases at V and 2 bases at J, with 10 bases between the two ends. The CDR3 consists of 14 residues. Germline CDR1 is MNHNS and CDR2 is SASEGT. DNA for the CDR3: TGTGCCAGCAGAGGGGTTGCCACTAATGAAAAACTGTTTTTT. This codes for CASRGVATNEKLFF.

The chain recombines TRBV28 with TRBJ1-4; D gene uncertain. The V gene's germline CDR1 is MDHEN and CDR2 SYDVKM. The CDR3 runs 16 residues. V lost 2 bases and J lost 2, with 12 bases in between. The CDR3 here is CASSLGGPYTNEKLFF. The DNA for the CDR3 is TGTGCCAGCAGTTTAGGTGGGCCGTATACTAATGAAAAACTGTTTTTT.